These 9 T cell receptor beta chains were sequenced from one sample in a study of T cell responses to AZD1222 COVID-19 vaccine. Repertoires were generated with immunoSEQ multiplex PCR, while TCRdb's copy carries only in-frame clones and drops some. Of some 54,000 clones in the sample, 89% were seen once. Sequenced here: peripheral blood, sampled on day 0 of AZD1222 vaccination. These receptors were obtained from an adult in good health.

The J gene is TRBJ2-7, the V gene TRBV10-3; D might be TRBD1 or TRBD2, each matching 7 bases. Germline loops: CDR1 ENHRY, CDR2 SYGVKD. The CDR3 is 13 amino acids. V lost 7 bases and J 4 bases, leaving 14 bases between the germline ends. CDR3 amino acids: CAINPGGGYEQYF. The CDR3 DNA reads TGTGCCATCAACCCAGGGGGGGGTTACGAGCAGTACTTC.

This chain joins TRBV5-4 and TRBJ2-3; 10 bases are a match to TRBD2. Looked up from germline, CDR1 is SGHNT and CDR2 is YYREEE (reference sequence). The V segment lost 4 bases and the J segment 3 bases; nucleotides outside the gene matches: 5. The CDR3 has 15 residues. In DNA form, the CDR3 reads TGTGCCAGCAGCGCCTCTAGCGGGAGTACAGATACGCAGTATTTT. Its translation: CASSASSGSTDTQYF.

The chain uses TRBV11-2 and TRBJ2-1; 10 bases align to TRBD1. Per the germline V gene, CDR1 is SGHAT and CDR2 is FQNNGV. The CDR3 spans 13 residues. J gave up 15 bases and V 4 bases, and 9 bases lay outside the gene matches. In DNA, the CDR3 is TGTGCCAGCAGCTACGACAGGGGGCGTAGGAGGTTCTTC. It is translated as CASSYDRGRRRFF.

This clone occurred once. The genes are TRBV11-2 and TRBJ2-7, with D unresolved. The germline gives CDR1 SGHAT, CDR2 FQNNGV. V lost 4 bases and J lost 4, with 8 bases in between. The CDR3 spans 12 residues. In DNA form, the CDR3 reads TGTGCCAGCAGCTCCATATTTTACGAGCAGTACTTC. It yields the protein CASSSIFYEQYF.

The chain employs TRBV5-1 and TRBJ2-7, with D possibly TRBD1 on 5 matching bases. The germline V and J ends were trimmed by 1 base and 2 bases, with 7 bases remaining between them. The CDR3 covers 13 residues. Germline lookup yields CDR1 SGHRS and CDR2 YFSETQ. CDR3 region: CASSLSGTYEQYF. CDR3 DNA sequence: TGCGCCAGCAGCTTGTCAGGGACCTACGAGCAGTACTTC.

This rearrangement joins TRBV30 to TRBJ2-7, with TRBD2 matching over 8 bases. J gave up 5 bases and V 0 bases, and 9 bases lay outside the gene matches. CDR1 is GTSNPN and CDR2 is SVGIG in the germline V gene (reference sequence). The CDR3 extends over 15 amino acids. The CDR3 reads CAWSVRRLAIHEQYF. CDR3 sequence (DNA): TGTGCCTGGAGTGTACGGAGACTAGCGATACACGAGCAGTACTTC.

The chain carries TRBV28 and TRBJ1-4; 9 bases map to TRBD1. The germline gives CDR1 MDHEN, CDR2 SYDVKM. Trimming removed 11 bases from V and 5 bases from J; junction bases left unmatched: 9. The CDR3 is 14 residues long. The CDR3 DNA sequence: TGTGCCGGCCAACGGGACAGGGCAAATGAAAAACTGTTTTTT. The encoded protein is CAGQRDRANEKLFF.

This clone has only a few counts. This chain links TRBV19 with TRBJ1-5; perhaps TRBD1 as D (5 bases). V gave up 1 base and J gave up 6 bases, with 13 bases separating them. This CDR3 comprises 15 residues. Germline CDR1 LNHDA, CDR2 SQIVND (reference sequence). CDR3 loop: CASSIGGGSRQPQHF. The CDR3 DNA sequence: TGTGCCAGTAGTATAGGTGGGGGAAGCCGTCAGCCCCAGCATTTT.

This chain's CDR3 is CASSRASGRGETQYF. CDR3 coding DNA: TGTGCCAGCAGCCGGGCTAGCGGGAGGGGAGAGACCCAGTACTTC. The J gene is TRBJ2-5, the V gene TRBV7-3, with 12 bases that match TRBD2. The ends lost 5 bases at V and 4 bases at J; junction bases unmatched: 5. CDR1 is SGHTA, CDR2 FQGTGA, per germline. The CDR3 has 15 residues.